This note documents a single T cell receptor (beta chain) sequence. The sample belongs to a study of blood T cell repertoires in COVID-19. Study-level background: Both acute and convalescent COVID-19 samples were obtained from the United States, Italy and Spain. PBMCs, B-cell-depleted T cells, or T cells were the source of the cDNA or gDNA that made up the material.

Authors' analysis steps: Using reference gene primer amplification, nucleated cell counts were estimated. Assay used: immunoSEQ multiplex PCR; TCRdb lists only in-frame clones, some missing. D and trimming come from the DNA, and the V and J calls and clone size come from that table. The table includes some 200,000 clones, around 84% detected once. This CDR3 is built from 19 residues. Trimming at V came to 3 bases and at J to 3 bases, leaving 14 bases not matched to a gene. The germline gives CDR1 SGHAT, CDR2 FQNNGV. The rearrangement uses TRBV11-2 and TRBJ1-1, with 12 bases matching TRBD1. Sequencing input: peripheral blood. The TCR was taken from a man aged 40-49 years with active or convalescent COVID-19. The CDR3 DNA sequence: TGTGCCAGCAGCTTCACTACGCGGGACAGGGGGCATCGATACACTGAAGCTTTCTTT. It translates to CASSFTTRDRGHRYTEAFF.